This T cell receptor beta chain came from a study of blood T cell repertoires in COVID-19. Background on the study: PBMCs, B-cell-depleted T cells, or T cells were the source of the cDNA or gDNA that made up the material.

TCRdb keeps only in-frame clones here, not all; method: immunoSEQ multiplex PCR. The table shows 200,000 to 300,000 clones, with 65% to 90% occurring only once. Across about two dozen US areas, participants ranged in age from 18 to 89 years. Germline CDR1 and CDR2: SEHNR and FQNEAQ (reference sequence). V was cut by 1 base and J by 4 bases, with 14 bases left in between. The CDR3 covers 16 residues. This chain uses TRBV7-9 with TRBJ1-3; possibly TRBD1 for D (5 bases). This TCR was recovered from a woman between 50 and 59 years old with acute COVID-19. Sample: PBMCs or T cells enriched from blood (not recorded which). This CDR3 reads CASSLEGVRSGNTIYF. The CDR3 bases are TGTGCCAGCAGCTTAGAAGGGGTCAGGTCCGGAAACACCATATATTTT.